The 5 T cell receptor beta chains presented below share a single source sample, sequenced in a study of response to subunit inactivated influenza vaccine. TCRdb itself ran the RT-PCR reads through MiXCR, one entry per CDR3 protein. The data contain roughly 540,000 distinct CDR3 sequences, under 30% of them singletons. These records were also assigned to another study, of T cells expressing NK-cell markers. That paper adds: TCR beta libraries carry UMIs added by 5'RACE template switching.

The sample was CD4+ T cells sorted from PBMCs, taken roughly 12 days after vaccination. Every receptor here comes from a man between 50 and 59 years old who received an inactivated influenza vaccine.

This clonotype has just a few counts. The rearrangement joins TRBV7-9 to TRBJ1-3; no definite D call. Germline CDR1 and CDR2: SEHNR and FQNEAQ (reference sequence). The germline V and J ends were trimmed by 6 bases and 4 bases, with 7 bases remaining between them. The CDR3 covers 12 residues. Written as DNA, the CDR3 is TGTGCCAGCAGACAACAAGGAAACACCATATATTTT. It translates to CASRQQGNTIYF.

The chain couples TRBV4-2 to TRBJ2-1; 8 bases line up with TRBD2. The germline CDR1 and CDR2 sequences are LGHNA and YNFKEQ. The CDR3 is made up of 15 amino acids. V lost 4 bases and J lost 6; bases outside the gene matches: 8. The CDR3 coding sequence is TGTGCCAGCAGCCCGCGACTAGCGTCAGGCAATGAGCAGTTCTTC. This sequence encodes CASSPRLASGNEQFF.

This clonotype was counted between two and nine times. This chain uses TRBV20-1 with TRBJ2-7, with TRBD2 as a possible D gene (6 bases). Trimming removed 1 base at V and 3 bases at J, with 10 bases between. The CDR3 has 13 amino acids. Germline CDR1 reads DFQATT; CDR2 reads SNEGSKA (reference sequence). CDR3 sequence (DNA): TGCAGTGCTAGAGTAGGACTACGCTACGAGCAGTACTTC. Its protein product is CSARVGLRYEQYF.

The chain links TRBV6-6 to TRBJ2-7, with D possibly being TRBD2 (5 bases). The germline V and J ends were trimmed by 10 bases and 5 bases, with 12 bases remaining between them. Germline assignment: CDR1 MNHNY and CDR2 SVGAGI (reference sequence). The CDR3 is 11 amino acids. CDR3 in amino acids: CAIRERHEQYF. The CDR3 DNA is TGTGCCATAAGGGAGCGCCACGAGCAGTACTTC.

This chain links TRBV6-5 with TRBJ2-7, with D tentatively TRBD1 (6 bases). Trimming left V 0 bases short and J 0 bases short, with 15 bases between. Germline-derived CDR1 and CDR2 are MNHEY and SVGAGI. The CDR3 length is 17 residues. Here the CDR3 DNA reads TGTGCCAGCAGTTACTCGAGGCCAGCGGACAGCTCCTACGAGCAGTACTTC. Encoded protein: CASSYSRPADSSYEQYF.